This TCR beta chain was observed in a study of T cells in Graves' hyperthyroidism and ophthalmopathy. Ophthalmopathy in the patients scored at least 3 on Clinical Activity Score and at least 4 on NOSPECS grade, lasting under 3 months. The diagnoses drew upon clinical symptoms, serum thyroxine and TRAb, thyroid ultrasound and orbital computed tomography. Study results and limitations: Before onset, ophthalmopathy was predicted by the model a median around 6 months earlier. Most expanded thyroid clonotypes above 0.001 recurred in blood.

Template material for amplifying TCR beta CDR3 regions consisted of RNA transcripts. Primed by the HTBI set, a first-round RT-PCR was run on the TCR CDR3. TCRdb analysed the multiplex PCR reads with MiXCR anew, one entry per CDR3 protein. The sample gives around 540,000 distinct CDR3 sequences, roughly 15% of which show up once; roughly 29% is in the top ten. This clonotype was seen many times. The antigen remains undetermined. There are 14 residues in the CDR3. Trimming removed 1 base from V and 2 bases from J, with 3 bases in between. Germline V gives CDR1 SNHLY, CDR2 FYNNEI. Sequenced material: blood. The sequence was collected from a woman younger than 45 with Graves' ophthalmopathy. The chain links TRBV2 to TRBJ2-6, with D uncertain. This CDR3 is CASSEDAGANVLTF. CDR3 nucleotide sequence: TGTGCCAGCAGTGAAGATGCTGGGGCCAACGTCCTGACTTTC.